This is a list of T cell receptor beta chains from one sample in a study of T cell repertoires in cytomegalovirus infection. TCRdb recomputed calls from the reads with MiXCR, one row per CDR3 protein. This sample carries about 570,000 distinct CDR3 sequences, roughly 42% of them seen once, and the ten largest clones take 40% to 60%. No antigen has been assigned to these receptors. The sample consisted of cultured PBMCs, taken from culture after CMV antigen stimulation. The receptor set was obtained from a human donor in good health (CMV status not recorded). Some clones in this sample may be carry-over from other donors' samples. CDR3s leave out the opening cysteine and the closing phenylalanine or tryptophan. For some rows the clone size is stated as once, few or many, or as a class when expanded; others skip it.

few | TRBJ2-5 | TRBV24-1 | ATSDLKTSGNRETQY
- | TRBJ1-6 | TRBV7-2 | ASSSVREDNSPLH
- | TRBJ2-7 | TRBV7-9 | ASSPAGHLEQY
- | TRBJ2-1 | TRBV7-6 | ASSLASGLAGPNNEQF
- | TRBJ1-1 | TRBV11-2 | ASSTEIGEAF
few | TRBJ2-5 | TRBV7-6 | ASSPSYGRESQETQY
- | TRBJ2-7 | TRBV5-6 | ASSSRRTGGYEQY
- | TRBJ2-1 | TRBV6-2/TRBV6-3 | ASSRGLVGNEQF
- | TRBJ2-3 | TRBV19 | ASRSRGRDSTDTQY
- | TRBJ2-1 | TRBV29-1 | SVEDHLAAGGNEQF
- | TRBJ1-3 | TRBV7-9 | ASSPGAVGNTIY
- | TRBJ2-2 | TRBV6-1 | ASSEGILAANTGELF
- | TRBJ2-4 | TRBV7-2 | ASSFYVRAGKNIQY
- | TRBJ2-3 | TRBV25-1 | ASSELGIQDTQY